Here is one T cell receptor beta chain with its context. In the original analysis: Reference gene primer amplification yielded estimated nucleated cell counts. Sequencing used immunoSEQ multiplex PCR; TCRdb keeps in-frame clones, though not all of them. For V, J and clone size, that table is used; D and trimming come from the DNA. The sample lists 75,000 to 95,000 clones; around two thirds were seen once. Patients of the Seattle cohort, enrolled during active infection, were followed longitudinally. This entry is derived from a study of blood T cell repertoires in COVID-19. Study in general: The study drew acute and convalescent COVID-19 samples from the United States, Italy and Spain.

V was cut by 5 bases and J by 2 bases, with 11 bases left in between. The CDR3 is made up of 14 amino acids. CDR1 is SGHDN and CDR2 is FVKESK in the germline V gene. The clonotype was recovered from a man in his 70s with COVID-19, enrolled during active disease. The rearrangement uses TRBV14 and TRBJ2-3; D is unresolved. Material: peripheral blood. CDR3 nucleotide sequence: TGTGCCAGCAGCGGCCCCCGATACACAGATACGCAGTATTTT. It is translated as CASSGPRYTDTQYF.